What follows is one TCR beta chain and its context. Its antigen is currently not known. Base qualities are missing; no much larger clone stands one base away. The data belong to a study of siplizumab effects on memory and regulatory T cells (dated 2019 in TCRdb). The study in broad terms: Across eight responder-stimulator pairs, mixed lymphocyte reactions were run in pairs, approximately 1 with siplizumab at about 0.96 ug/mL and approximately 1 without drug. The effect of the anti-CD2 antibody siplizumab on alloreactive T-cell subsets was examined in allogeneic mixed lymphocyte reactions constructed from human PBMCs.

For approximately six days, cells in the mixed lymphocyte reaction were kept in coculture at 37 degrees C. Responder PBMCs were labelled with CFSE and stimulator PBMCs with Violet Dye, then combined at a 1:1 ratio. Sorted unstimulated T cells and proliferating T cells recovered from mixed lymphocyte reactions underwent TCRbeta CDR3 sequencing. Fresh whole blood from fewer than 12 HLA-typed healthy donors was used to isolate PBMCs. Proliferating CFSE-low responder T cells were FACS-sorted after the mixed lymphocyte reaction for TCR sequencing. The library was built by means of the immunoSEQ multiplex PCR assay. Each sample had 90,000 to 100,000 TCR templates assayed by the deep sequencing platform. Genomic DNA extracted from sorted T cells was the material used for TCRbeta CDR3 sequencing. The paper's data handling went like this. The R programming language was used for clonal analysis of the TCRbeta CDR3 data. Alloreactive CD4+ and CD8+ clones were defined by comparing unstimulated samples with post-reaction CFSE-low samples. Regulatory or non-regulatory origin of alloreactive CD4+ clones was assigned by matching sequences to the sorted unstimulated Treg and non-Treg repertoires. TCRdb's version of the immuneACCESS table is confined to in-frame rearrangements and falls short of the full clone set. An unresolved V gene accounts for under half of the shortfall where checked; the remainder is of unknown origin. V and J calls plus clone size are reproduced from that table; the DNA served to infer D and trimming. This sample is represented by more than 13,000 clones; around 43% of them were singletons. The ten largest clones take up 7.8% of the sample.

What the study reported, not specific to this receptor: Siplizumab significantly reduced the cumulative frequency of alloreactive sequences traceable to unstimulated CD4+ memory T cells. Roughly 80-95% of proliferating CD4+ or CD8+ clones could not be assigned a naive or memory phenotype. No functional confirmation was obtained for the suppressive function of proliferating Tregs from siplizumab cultures. Sequences below about 10^-5 frequency were poorly captured, so only a minor fraction of alloreactive clones could be mapped to unstimulated subsets. In reactions with siplizumab, an average of around 70% of mappable alloreactive CD4+ clones were Treg-derived, compared with 25% to 30% in control reactions. Compared with memory T cells, unstimulated naive T cells appeared more diverse, and naive cells seemed to make a substantial contribution to the alloresponse.

The clonotype was recovered from a human donor in good health; the cells came from an allogeneic mixed lymphocyte reaction. Some clones in this sample may be carry-over from other donors' samples. Sequences were obtained from CFSE-low (dividing) CD4+ T cells sorted from an allogeneic mixed lymphocyte reaction.

At the DNA level, the sequence is TGTGCCAGCTCACCCCTCCGGACTAGCGGGAGGGCCGATACGCAGTATTTT. Translated, it reads CASSPLRTSGRADTQYF. The chain uses TRBV18 and TRBJ2-3, with 15 junctional bases fitting TRBD2. Its CDR3 holds 17 amino acids, cysteine through phenylalanine. The read is trimmed to its CDR3 DNA, 51 bases read in frame from base 1. According to the germline V gene, CDR1 reads KGHSH and CDR2 reads LQKENI. Trimming removed 3 bases from V and 6 bases from J; the gene matches leave 7 bases unexplained.